One sample yielded the 4 T cell receptor beta chains listed below, sequenced in a study of vaccination effects on CD4 cells after COVID-19. Generated by immunoSEQ multiplex PCR, the TCRdb table keeps only in-frame clones and is missing some. The sample has about 46,000 clones, around 70% seen once. In the ViraFEST assay, antigen-specific CD4+ clonotypes were identified by expansion after peptide-pool stimulation. Having been cultured for roughly 9 days, the cells underwent CD4+ T cell isolation. Two-dose BNT162b2 or mRNA-1273 vaccination was given to participants. Antigen specificity for these receptors is unknown. The sequences come from CD4+ T cells from PBMCs cultured with HCoV-OC43 spike peptides, collected after COVID-19 vaccination. As for subset: HCoV-OC43 spike overlapping peptide pool stimulation. These receptors were collected from a human donor who received a COVID-19 vaccine.

The rearrangement uses TRBV3-1 (or the pseudogene TRBV3-2) and TRBJ2-1, with 14 bases identical to TRBD2. Germline V gene data show CDR1 as LGHDT and CDR2 as YNNKEL (reference sequence). Losses at the gene ends were 1 base for V and 4 bases for J; bases not matched to a gene: 3. The CDR3 runs to 17 residues. The CDR3 is CASSQGTSGGPYNEQFF. CDR3 in DNA: TGTGCCAGCAGCCAAGGGACTAGCGGGGGGCCGTACAATGAGCAGTTCTTC.

The chain carries TRBV5-1 and TRBJ1-2; D gene uncertain. CDR3 length equals 13 residues. The V end was cut by 4 bases, the J end by 6 bases, with 13 bases between. Per the germline V gene, CDR1 is SGHRS and CDR2 is YFSETQ. The CDR3 protein is CASSPSGLNGYTF. DNA for the CDR3: TGCGCCAGCAGCCCGAGTGGGCTTAATGGCTACACCTTC.

This clone came up a few times. V gene TRBV6-1 combines with J gene TRBJ1-6; unclear D gene. Trimming took 2 bases from V and 7 from J, leaving 12 bases between them. This CDR3 is built from 15 residues. Germline V lookup: CDR1 MNHNS, CDR2 SASEGT. The CDR3 bases are TGTGCCAGCAGTGAACGGTCAGGTCGAAATTCACCCCTCCACTTT. Its translation is CASSERSGRNSPLHF.

The rearrangement uses TRBV15 and TRBJ1-1; the D is unclear. V was shortened by 1 base and J by 4 bases, with 10 bases between the two germline ends. The CDR3 has 14 residues. Looked up from germline, CDR1 is LNHNV and CDR2 is YYDKDF (reference sequence). The CDR3 nucleotides read TGTGCCACCAGCAGAGCCAACAGTCGCACTGAAGCTTTCTTT. It yields the protein CATSRANSRTEAFF.